This TCR beta chain was retrieved from a study of cytomegalovirus exposure and HLA in healthy donors. Study outcomes and limitations: For TCR beta chains, V- and J-gene trimming was later linked to a missense DCLRE1C variant. Analysis performed later showed TCR beta chains linked to HLA being more clonally expanded than equally common others.

As to this clone: Its specificity is unknown.

Germline values: CDR1 MGHDK, CDR2 SYGVNS. Trimming removed 6 bases at V and 8 bases at J, with 20 bases between. The CDR3 totals 15 residues. This cohort consisted of healthy bone marrow donors. When sampled, the donors appeared nominally healthy, though they likely had unrecorded immune exposures. In the PCR, 60 Vbeta and 13 Jbeta primers were used. Produced via immunoSEQ multiplex PCR; TCRdb's table is partial and in-frame only. The sample holds about 160,000 clones; over 65% are singletons and the top ten take around 3.3%. The receptor comes from a woman aged 40 to 50 in good health and CMV-seronegative. The chain links TRBV25-1 to TRBJ2-1; D assignment may be TRBD1 or TRBD2 (6 bases each). Source material: PBMCs. The CDR3 nucleotides read TGTGCCAGCAGCGAAGGGGGGTATCGTTTCGATGAGCAGTTCTTC. The encoded protein is CASSEGGYRFDEQFF.